The 14 T cell receptor beta chains in this list originate from one sample, sequenced in a study of T-cell reconstitution after alpha-beta-depleted transplantation in children. Preparing the TCRbeta library involved the use of unique molecular identifiers. Each CDR3 protein is one row after TCRdb ran MiXCR on the PCR reads. Of about 610,000 distinct CDR3 sequences in the sample, about 11% were seen once. Source: PBMCs from the stem cell graft donor, taken from the stem cell graft. These receptors were obtained from a human donor who donated a stem cell graft to a child with acute myeloid leukemia.

This clonotype was recorded only once. The rearrangement links TRBV5-4 to TRBJ1-2; TRBD1 aligns across 8 bases. The germline V gene has CDR1 SGHNT and CDR2 YYREEE (reference sequence). The CDR3 extends over 14 amino acids. After removal of 4 bases from V and 8 bases from J, the junction contained 10 bases not matched to a gene. The CDR3 here is CASSPLQGARGYTF. The CDR3 DNA reads TGTGCCAGCAGCCCACTGCAGGGGGCAAGGGGCTACACCTTC. The full variable domain, with the rest looked up from reference TRBV5-4 and TRBJ1-2, is ETGVTQSPTHLIKTRGQQVTLRCSSQSGHNTVSWYQQALGQGPQFIFQYYREEENGRGNFPPRFSGLQFPNYSSELNVNALELDDSALYLCASSPLQGARGYTFGSGTRLTVV.

This clonotype was observed at least ten times. The gene calls are TRBV28 and TRBJ2-5; 8 bases are shared with TRBD1. V lost 6 bases and J lost 1; bases outside the gene matches: 10. In germline, CDR1 is MDHEN, CDR2 SYDVKM. The CDR3 contains 16 residues. The DNA for the CDR3 is TGTGCCAGCAGCCCTAGACAGGGGAGGCGCCAAGAGACCCAGTACTTC. Its translation is CASSPRQGRRQETQYF.

The chain links TRBV9 to TRBJ2-7; 11 bases map to TRBD2. Germline CDR1 and CDR2: SGDLS and YYNGEE. V shed 3 bases and J 11 bases; nucleotides not matched to a gene: 13. The CDR3 consists of 15 residues. The CDR3 sequence is CASSATTGLAAAKYF. DNA of the CDR3: TGTGCCAGCAGCGCAACCACGGGACTAGCGGCAGCTAAGTACTTC.

This clonotype was seen repeatedly, ten times or more. V is TRBV6-4 and J is TRBJ1-5; D remains ambiguous. The CDR3 is made up of 13 amino acids. Trimming shortened V by 3 bases and J by 1 base, and 4 bases separated the two germline ends. Germline V gene data show CDR1 as MRHNA and CDR2 as SNTAGT. The CDR3 here is CASSEGSNQPQHF. The CDR3 bases are TGTGCCAGCAGTGAGGGGAGCAATCAGCCCCAGCATTTT.

There are a few counts of this clonotype. The J gene is TRBJ2-7, the V gene TRBV6-5; 7 nucleotides line up with TRBD2. The germline CDR1 and CDR2 sequences are MNHEY and SVGAGI. This CDR3 spans 16 amino acids. Trimming at V came to 2 bases and at J to 0 bases, leaving 7 bases not matched to a gene. This CDR3 reads CASSYRLAASSYEQYF. The DNA of the CDR3 is TGTGCCAGCAGTTACCGCCTAGCGGCAAGCTCCTACGAGCAGTACTTC.

The chain links TRBV20-1 to TRBJ2-3; D remains unclear. V dropped 2 bases and J dropped 1 base, with 4 bases sitting between them. The CDR3 is 12 residues long. Germline V lookup: CDR1 DFQATT, CDR2 SNEGSKA (reference sequence). The CDR3 DNA follows: TGCAGTGCTAGAATCCGCACAGATACGCAGTATTTT. Protein sequence: CSARIRTDTQYF.

Ten or more counts support this clonotype. This chain joins TRBV6-2 or TRBV6-3 and TRBJ2-7, with D perhaps assigned TRBD1 or TRBD2 (5 bases each). With 4 bases removed from V and 2 bases from J, the gap between germline ends came to 18 bases. The germline V gene has CDR1 MNHEY and CDR2 SVGEGT. This CDR3 contains 16 residues. The CDR3 nucleotides are TGTGCCAGCAGTTCTAGTACCGGGACGCGCCCCTACGAGCAGTACTTC. This encodes CASSSSTGTRPYEQYF.

This clonotype was observed a few times. The J gene is TRBJ2-5, the V gene TRBV20-1; D uncertain. CDR1 is DFQATT, CDR2 SNEGSKA, per germline (reference sequence). There are 11 residues in the CDR3. V was trimmed by 6 bases and J by 5 bases, leaving 10 bases between them. CDR3 residues: CSAPWLETQYF. In DNA, the CDR3 is TGCAGTGCCCCTTGGCTGGAGACCCAGTACTTC.

The table lists this clonotype with many counts. The genes are TRBV6-5 and TRBJ1-1; 8 nucleotides match TRBD1. The CDR3 has 14 amino acids. The V gene end was trimmed by 6 bases and the J gene end by 9 bases; junction bases not matched to a gene: 12. Germline values: CDR1 MNHEY, CDR2 SVGAGI. CDR3 in amino acids: CASRPTGAEGKAFF. In DNA form, the CDR3 reads TGTGCCAGCAGGCCGACAGGGGCCGAGGGGAAAGCTTTCTTT.

This clonotype has a handful of counts. The chain combines TRBV6-5 with TRBJ2-4; TRBD1 agrees at 10 bases. V was pared by 2 bases and J by 5 bases, with 3 bases of the junction left unmatched. CDR3 size: 15 residues. Germline V gene lookup returns CDR1 MNHEY and CDR2 SVGAGI. The CDR3 DNA follows: TGTGCCAGCAGTTACCTTGGGACAGGGGAAAACATTCAGTACTTC. Amino acid sequence: CASSYLGTGENIQYF.

This clonotype was seen only a few times. The chain recombines TRBV20-1 with TRBJ2-7; D possibly corresponds to TRBD2 (5 bases). CDR1 is DFQATT and CDR2 is SNEGSKA in the germline V gene (reference sequence). The CDR3 runs 14 residues. V shed 6 bases and J shed 0 bases, with 15 bases lying between them. CDR3 DNA sequence: TGCAGTGCACAAGGGAGCGGTCTCTCCTACGAGCAGTACTTC. Residues: CSAQGSGLSYEQYF.

This clonotype was found many times. The chain couples TRBV6-2 or TRBV6-3 to TRBJ2-7; 7 bases map to TRBD1. The germline gives CDR1 MNHEY, CDR2 SVGEGT. With V trimmed by 10 bases and J by 6 bases, 15 bases remained unmatched. The CDR3 extends over 14 amino acids. The CDR3 sequence: CATQRDRPAGEQYF. The CDR3 nucleotides read TGTGCCACCCAACGGGACAGACCAGCCGGCGAGCAGTACTTC.

There are a few counts of this clonotype. The chain employs TRBV29-1 and TRBJ1-2, with TRBD1 identical over 9 bases. The J segment lost 13 bases and the V segment lost 7 bases, leaving 16 bases of the junction unmatched. Germline CDR1 reads SQVTM; CDR2 reads ANQGSEA. CDR3 length: 13 amino acids. In nucleotides, the CDR3 is TGCAGCGCCGTCATCCGGGACAGGGTGGATTGCACCTTC. Protein sequence: CSAVIRDRVDCTF.

J is TRBJ2-7 and V is TRBV28; D is unresolved. With 7 bases removed from V and 6 bases from J, the gap between germline ends came to 16 bases. This CDR3 spans 13 amino acids. CDR1 is MDHEN and CDR2 is SYDVKM in the germline V gene. CDR3 sequence reads: CASIQAGLAEQYF. DNA for the CDR3: TGTGCCAGCATCCAAGCTGGCCTGGCCGAGCAGTACTTC.